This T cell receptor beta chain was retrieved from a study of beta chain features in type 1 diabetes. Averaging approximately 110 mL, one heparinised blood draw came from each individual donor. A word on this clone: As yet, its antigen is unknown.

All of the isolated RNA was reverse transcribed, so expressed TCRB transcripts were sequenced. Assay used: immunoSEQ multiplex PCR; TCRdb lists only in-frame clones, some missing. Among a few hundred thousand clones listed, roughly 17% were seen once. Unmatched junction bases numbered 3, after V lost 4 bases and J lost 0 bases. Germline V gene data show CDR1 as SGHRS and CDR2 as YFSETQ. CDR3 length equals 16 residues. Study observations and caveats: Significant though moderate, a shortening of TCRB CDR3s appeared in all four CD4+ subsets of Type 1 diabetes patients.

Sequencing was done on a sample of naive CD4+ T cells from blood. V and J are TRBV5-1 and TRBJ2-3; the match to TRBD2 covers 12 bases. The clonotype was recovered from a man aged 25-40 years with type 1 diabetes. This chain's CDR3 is CASSTGTSGSTDTQYF. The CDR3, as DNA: TGCGCCAGCAGCACTGGGACTAGCGGGAGCACAGATACGCAGTATTTT.